This TCR beta chain originates from a study of T cells in tumors after PD-1 blockade. For the study at large: Either cemiplimab 350 mg every 2 weeks or pembrolizumab 200 mg every 3 weeks was given. Some patients also took daily vismodegib 150 mg during anti-PD-1 treatment.

In germline, CDR1 is LGHNA, CDR2 YNFKEQ. The CDR3 loop spans 16 amino acids. V shed 0 bases and J shed 0 bases, with 12 bases lying between them. Whole-study findings and limits: Some novel exhausted tumor clones appeared in pre-treatment blood, suggesting peripheral recruitment.

Here immunoSEQ multiplex PCR was the method, and the copy in TCRdb shows in-frame clones only, minus some. Of about 59,000 clones in the sample, around 77% are singletons; the top ten hold about an eighth. This clone showed up just once. Its antigen is unknown. The TCR sequence derives from a human donor with basal cell carcinoma. The V gene is TRBV4-2, the J gene TRBJ2-7, with a weak D call TRBD1 (6 bases). The source was PBMCs, collected before anti-PD-1 treatment. CDR3 in DNA: TGTGCCAGCAGCCAAGAGTGGACAGAGAGCTCCTACGAGCAGTACTTC. Translation: CASSQEWTESSYEQYF.